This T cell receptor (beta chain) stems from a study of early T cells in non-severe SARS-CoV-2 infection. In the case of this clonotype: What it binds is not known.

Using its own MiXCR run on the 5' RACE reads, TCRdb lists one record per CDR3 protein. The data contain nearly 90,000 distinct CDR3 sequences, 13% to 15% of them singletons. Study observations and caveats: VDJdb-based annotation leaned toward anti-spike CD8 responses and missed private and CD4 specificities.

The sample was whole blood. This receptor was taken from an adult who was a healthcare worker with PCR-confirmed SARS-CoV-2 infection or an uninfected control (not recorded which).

The DNA of the CDR3 is TGTGCCAGCAGTTATTCCCGTTCCAGGGAGAACACTGAAGCTTTCTTT. Translating gives CASSYSRSRENTEAFF. The genes are TRBV6-2 or TRBV6-3 and TRBJ1-1; perhaps TRBD1 as D (5 bases). The CDR3 extends over 16 amino acids. Per the germline V gene, CDR1 is MNHEY and CDR2 is SVGEGT. V gave up 3 bases and J gave up 1 base, with 15 bases separating them.